Shown below are 5 T cell receptor beta chains from a single sample sequenced in a study of T cells after yellow fever vaccination. In TCRdb, the 5' RACE reads were re-called with MiXCR into one record per CDR3 protein. The sample yields more than 350,000 distinct CDR3 sequences, approximately 10% seen once. This material consisted of PBMCs, taken on the day of the first yellow fever vaccination. The receptors originated from a man younger than 35 who received the YFV17D yellow fever vaccine.

The gene calls are TRBV5-4 and TRBJ1-2; D is undetermined. The length of the CDR3 is 15 residues. V was pared by 3 bases and J by 5 bases, with 17 bases between. Looked up from germline, CDR1 is SGHNT and CDR2 is YYREEE (reference sequence). The CDR3 nucleotides are TGTGCCAGCAGCTCCGGCATGGCTGGCCTTTATGGCTACACCTTC. The encoded protein is CASSSGMAGLYGYTF.

Only a few counts were recorded for this clonotype. The gene calls are TRBV7-2 and TRBJ2-3, with D perhaps matching TRBD2 (5 bases). The CDR3 contains 14 residues. V was clipped by 2 bases and J by 6 bases, with 12 bases between them. The V gene's germline CDR1 is SGHTA and CDR2 FQGNSA. The CDR3 region has the DNA TGTGCCAGCAGCTTATCGGTTAGCGTGGATACGCAGTATTTT. This codes for CASSLSVSVDTQYF.

This CDR3 is CASSSPRGRLADNEQFF. The DNA for the CDR3 is TGTGCCAGCAGTTCGCCCCGAGGGAGACTAGCGGACAATGAGCAGTTCTTC. The chain recombines TRBV6-2 or TRBV6-3 with TRBJ2-1; 9 bases agree with TRBD2. This CDR3 spans 17 amino acids. V lost 4 bases to trimming and J lost 5 bases; unmatched junction nucleotides: 12. CDR1 is MNHEY, CDR2 SVGEGT, per germline.

This clonotype came up a few times. The rearrangement links TRBV27 to TRBJ2-3; D ambiguous. The germline V gene has CDR1 MNHEY and CDR2 SMNVEV (reference sequence). CDR3 length equals 16 residues. Trimming left V 3 bases short and J 2 bases short, with 15 bases between. The DNA of the CDR3 is TGTGCCAGCAGTTTTTCGACTTCTCTCCTCACAGATACGCAGTATTTT. Its translation is CASSFSTSLLTDTQYF.

A few counts support this clonotype. V gene TRBV29-1 combines with J gene TRBJ2-5, with TRBD2 identical over 8 bases. The CDR3 runs 15 residues. The germline V gene encodes CDR1 SQVTM and CDR2 ANQGSEA. With 2 bases clipped from V and 2 bases from J, the junction kept 7 bases outside the gene matches. For the CDR3, the DNA is TGCAGCGTTGAAAGTGCGGGGGGCCTACAAGAGACCCAGTACTTC. Amino acids: CSVESAGGLQETQYF.